The T cell receptor beta chain under discussion was sequenced for a study of shared clonotypes between healthy human individuals. Trimming took 3 bases from V and 9 from J, leaving 15 bases between them. The CDR3 covers 14 residues. Germline CDR1 MNHEY, CDR2 SMNVEV (reference sequence). Genomic DNA per cell subset filled all wells of several immunoSEQ plates. Study processing details: Junction-only immunoSEQ sequences carried no quality scores, so filtering differed. TCRdb keeps only in-frame clones here, not all; method: immunoSEQ multiplex PCR. The V and J calls and clone size come from that table; D and trimming were worked out from the DNA. This sample has 950,000 to 1,100,000 clones, with around 76% found just once. Points from the study as a whole: In having few donors, the study represented limited genetic and exposure-history diversity. Naive subsets generally exceeded memory subsets in estimated richness.

Points on this clone: Its antigen is unknown.

The sequence was obtained from a man younger than 30 in good health. The V call is TRBV27, the J call TRBJ2-1; D possibly corresponds to TRBD2 (7 bases). Sequencing used memory CD4+ T cells sorted from blood. Indicated subset: CD45RA-negative fraction. In DNA form, the CDR3 reads TGTGCCAGCAGTTTGGGGGGGCAGGTCGGTGAGCAGTTCTTC. Protein product: CASSLGGQVGEQFF.